This is a list of T cell receptor beta chains from one sample in a study of blood T cell repertoires in COVID-19. Sequencing used immunoSEQ multiplex PCR; TCRdb keeps in-frame clones, though not all of them. The sample consists of about 250,000 clones, approximately 88% of them appearing once. Sequencing input: peripheral blood. Receptors originate from a man between 35 and 55 years old with acute or convalescent COVID-19. The CDR3 runs from the conserved cysteine through the conserved F or W. Fields, in order: V gene, J gene, D gene, clone size, CDR3 DNA, CDR3 protein. The D gene is left open where the match is weak. Not all rows give a size; the values are once, few, many and, for expanded clones, a class.

TRBV4-1,TRBJ1-5,TRBD1,-,TGCGCCAGCAGCCAGGGGACAGGGTTGGGGAATCAGCCCCAGCATTTT,CASSQGTGLGNQPQHF
TRBV27,TRBJ2-5,TRBD1,-,TGTGCCAGCGCCAAAGGGACAGTCGGCAAGACCCAGTACTTC,CASAKGTVGKTQYF
TRBV6-2/TRBV6-3,TRBJ1-5,-,-,TGTGCCAGCAGTTACGAGGTGTCGGTAGGTCAGCCCCAGCATTTT,CASSYEVSVGQPQHF
TRBV5-1,TRBJ2-7,-,-,TGCGCCAGCAGCTTGCAGCGGAGCTCCTACGAGCAGTACTTC,CASSLQRSSYEQYF
TRBV5-4,TRBJ2-5,TRBD2,-,TGTGCCAGCAGCTTGAGACTAGCGGGAGGGGAGACCCAGTACTTC,CASSLRLAGGETQYF
TRBV5-1,TRBJ1-5,-,-,TGCGCCAGCAGCTTGGAGTCCGGGGGTCAGCCCCAGCATTTT,CASSLESGGQPQHF
TRBV13,TRBJ2-7,TRBD1,-,TGTGCCAGCAGCCGGTACGGGACAGGGGTGAGGGAGCAGTACTTC,CASSRYGTGVREQYF
TRBV12-3/TRBV12-4,TRBJ1-5,-,-,TGTGCCAGTAGGGAGAACAATCAGCCCCAGCATTTT,CASRENNQPQHF
TRBV7-9,TRBJ2-1,-,few,TGTGCCAGCAGCTTAGGTCAGACTGCCTACAATGAGCAGTTCTTC,CASSLGQTAYNEQFF
TRBV5-4,TRBJ2-4,TRBD2,-,TGTGCCAGCAGCTCGGGGGGACTAGCGGAAATTCAGTACTTC,CASSSGGLAEIQYF
TRBV15,TRBJ1-5,TRBD1,few,TGTGCCACCAGCAAATACTCGACAGGGGCCCAGCCCCAGCATTTT,CATSKYSTGAQPQHF
TRBV12-5,TRBJ2-4,TRBD2,-,TGTGCTAGTGGTTTGGGGATACTAGCGGGAGGTGGGAACATTCAGTACTTC,CASGLGILAGGGNIQYF
TRBV13,TRBJ2-2,TRBD1,-,TGTGCCAGCAGCTTAGAGGGACAGTACACCGGGGAGCTGTTTTTT,CASSLEGQYTGELFF
TRBV7-8,TRBJ1-2,TRBD1,-,TGTGCCAGCAGCTTAGAACAGGGGGCCTTCTATGGCTACACCTTC,CASSLEQGAFYGYTF